This section outlines one T cell receptor beta chain sequence together with its context. Its antigen is as yet unknown. Per germline, CDR1 KGHDR and CDR2 SFDVKD. Deletions cut 10 bases from V and 0 bases from J, with 15 bases between. This CDR3 spans 15 amino acids. This sample is drawn from a study of T-cell memory formation after mild COVID-19. Study-level points and caveats: Day 15 to 85 contracting clones showed balanced CD4/CD8; day 15 to 37 expanders favored CD4+. Among contracting clones, CD4+ were mainly CM/EM and CD8+ enriched in EMRA.

Using its own MiXCR run on the 5' RACE reads, TCRdb lists one record per CDR3 protein. This sample yields approximately 340,000 distinct CDR3 sequences, of which more than 15% are seen a single time; about a fifth belongs to the top ten. The clonotype originates from a man aged 18 to 30 who had mild COVID-19 (a few samples of this study predate the infection). Cell type and time point are not known. The chain recombines TRBV24-1 with TRBJ2-4; D gene uncertain. Input material: PBMCs or a T cell subset sorted from them (not recorded which). As DNA, the CDR3 is TGTGCCACAGATAGTTTGGTTCTAGCCAAAAACATTCAGTACTTC. Amino acid sequence: CATDSLVLAKNIQYF.